This T cell receptor beta chain was obtained from a study of response to subunit inactivated influenza vaccine. Germline V CDR1 and CDR2: SGHTA, FQGNSA. V lost 5 bases and J 13 bases, leaving 18 bases between the germline ends. The CDR3 has 13 residues. In TCRdb, the RT-PCR reads were re-called with MiXCR into one record per CDR3 protein. The sample has around 750,000 distinct CDR3 sequences; roughly 20% are singletons. This clonotype was observed a few times. The TCR comes from a man aged 45-65 years who received an inactivated influenza vaccine. The sequences come from PBMCs from blood, collected roughly 5 days after vaccination. This chain uses TRBV7-2 with TRBJ2-1; D is ambiguous. The CDR3 region has the DNA TGTGCCAGCAGCCCCGAGGTACAGCGTCCTCAGTTCTTC. Translated, it gives CASSPEVQRPQFF.